This T cell receptor beta chain was sequenced during a study of T cell repertoires in cytomegalovirus infection. Germline lookup yields CDR1 DFQATT and CDR2 SNEGSKA (reference sequence). There are 14 residues in the CDR3. V gave up 5 bases and J gave up 5 bases, with 15 bases separating them. One entry per CDR3 protein results from TCRdb running MiXCR on the reads. The data contain 150,000 to 200,000 distinct CDR3 sequences, approximately 15% of them seen just once; the ten biggest clones take up 27%. The sample taken for sequencing was PBMCs. The sequence was obtained from a human donor in good health (CMV status not recorded). Some clones in this sample may be carry-over from other donors' samples. J is TRBJ2-2 and V is TRBV20-1; maybe TRBD1 (6 bases). This CDR3 is CSADTGILTGELFF. CDR3 bases: TGCAGTGCTGACACAGGGATCCTAACCGGGGAGCTGTTTTTT.